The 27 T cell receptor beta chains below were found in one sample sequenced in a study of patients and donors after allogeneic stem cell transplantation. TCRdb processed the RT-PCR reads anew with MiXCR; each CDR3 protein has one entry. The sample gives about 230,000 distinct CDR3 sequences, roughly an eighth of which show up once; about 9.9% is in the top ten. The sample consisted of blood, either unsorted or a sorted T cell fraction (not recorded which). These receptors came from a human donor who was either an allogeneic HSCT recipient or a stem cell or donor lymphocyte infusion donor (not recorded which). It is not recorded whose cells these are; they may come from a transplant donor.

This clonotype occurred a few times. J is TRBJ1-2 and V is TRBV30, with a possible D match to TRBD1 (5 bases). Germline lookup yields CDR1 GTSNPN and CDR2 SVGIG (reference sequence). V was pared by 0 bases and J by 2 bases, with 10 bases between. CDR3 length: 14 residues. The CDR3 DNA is TGTGCCTGGAGTGTAGCTGGGACCAACTATGGCTACACCTTC. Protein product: CAWSVAGTNYGYTF.

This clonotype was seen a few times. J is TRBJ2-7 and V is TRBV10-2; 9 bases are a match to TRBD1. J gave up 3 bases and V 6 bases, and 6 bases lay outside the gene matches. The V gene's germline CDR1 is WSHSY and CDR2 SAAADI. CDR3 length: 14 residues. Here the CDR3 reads CASRDRGESYEQYF. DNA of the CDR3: TGCGCCAGCAGGGACAGGGGAGAGAGCTACGAGCAGTACTTC.

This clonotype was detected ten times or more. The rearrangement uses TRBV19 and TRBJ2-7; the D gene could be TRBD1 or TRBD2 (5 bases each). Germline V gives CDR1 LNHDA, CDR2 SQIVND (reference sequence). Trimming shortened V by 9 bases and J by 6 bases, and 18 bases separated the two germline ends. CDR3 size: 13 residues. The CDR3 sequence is CARGPGRKSEQYF. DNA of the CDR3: TGTGCCAGAGGACCGGGACGCAAGAGCGAGCAGTACTTC.

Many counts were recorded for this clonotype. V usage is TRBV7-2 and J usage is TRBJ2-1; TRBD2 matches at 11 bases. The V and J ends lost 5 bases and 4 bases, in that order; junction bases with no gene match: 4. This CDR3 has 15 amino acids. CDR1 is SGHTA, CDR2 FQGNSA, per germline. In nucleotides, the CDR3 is TGTGCCAGCAGCGTTAGCGGGGGGGGTTACAATGAGCAGTTCTTC. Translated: CASSVSGGGYNEQFF.

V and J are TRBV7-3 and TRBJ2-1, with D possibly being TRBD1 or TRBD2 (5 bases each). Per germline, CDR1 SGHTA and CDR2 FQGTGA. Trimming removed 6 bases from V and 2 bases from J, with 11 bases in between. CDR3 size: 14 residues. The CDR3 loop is CASRRDGTYNEQFF. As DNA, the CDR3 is TGTGCCAGCAGACGGGACGGAACCTACAATGAGCAGTTCTTC.

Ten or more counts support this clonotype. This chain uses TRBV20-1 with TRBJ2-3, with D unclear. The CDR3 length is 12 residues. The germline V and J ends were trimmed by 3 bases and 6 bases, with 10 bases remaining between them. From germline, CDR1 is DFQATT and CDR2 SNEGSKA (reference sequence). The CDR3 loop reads CSASGVTDTQYF. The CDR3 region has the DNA TGCAGTGCTAGTGGGGTGACGGATACGCAGTATTTT.

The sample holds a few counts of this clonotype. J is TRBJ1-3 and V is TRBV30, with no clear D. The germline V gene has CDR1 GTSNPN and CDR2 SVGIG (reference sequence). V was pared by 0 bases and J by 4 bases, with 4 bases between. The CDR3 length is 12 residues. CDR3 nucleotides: TGTGCCTGGAGTGTGGGGGGAAACACCATATATTTT. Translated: CAWSVGGNTIYF.

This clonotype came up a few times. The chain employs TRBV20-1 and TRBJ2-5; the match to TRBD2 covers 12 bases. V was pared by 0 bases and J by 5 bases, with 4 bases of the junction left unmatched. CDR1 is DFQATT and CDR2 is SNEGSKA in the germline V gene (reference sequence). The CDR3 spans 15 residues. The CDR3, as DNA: TGCAGTGCTAGAGATACTAGCGGGAGGAGGGAGACCCAGTACTTC. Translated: CSARDTSGRRETQYF.

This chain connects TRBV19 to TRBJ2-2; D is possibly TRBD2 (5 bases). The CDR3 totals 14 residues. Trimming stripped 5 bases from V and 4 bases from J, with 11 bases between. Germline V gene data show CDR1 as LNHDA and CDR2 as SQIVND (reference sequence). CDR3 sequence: CASSVERLTGELFF. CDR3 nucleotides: TGTGCCAGTAGTGTCGAGCGGCTCACCGGGGAGCTGTTTTTT.

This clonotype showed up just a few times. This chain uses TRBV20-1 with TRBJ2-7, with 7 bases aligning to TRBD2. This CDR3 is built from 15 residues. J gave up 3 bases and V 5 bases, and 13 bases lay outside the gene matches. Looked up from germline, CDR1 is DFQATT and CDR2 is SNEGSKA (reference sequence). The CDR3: CSAGPPLGRNYEQYF. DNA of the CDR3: TGCAGTGCTGGACCGCCTCTCGGGAGGAACTACGAGCAGTACTTC.

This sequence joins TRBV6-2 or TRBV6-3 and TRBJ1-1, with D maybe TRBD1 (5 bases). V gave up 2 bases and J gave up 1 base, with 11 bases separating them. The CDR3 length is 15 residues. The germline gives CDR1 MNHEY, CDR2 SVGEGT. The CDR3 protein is CASSYGKRGNTEAFF. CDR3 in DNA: TGTGCCAGCAGTTACGGGAAAAGGGGGAACACTGAAGCTTTCTTT.

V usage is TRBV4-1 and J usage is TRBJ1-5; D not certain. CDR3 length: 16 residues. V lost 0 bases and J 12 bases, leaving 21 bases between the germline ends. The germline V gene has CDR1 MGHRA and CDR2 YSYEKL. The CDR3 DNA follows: TGCGCCAGCAGCCAAGATAGAACCCCCCATCGGCTGTACCAGCATTTT. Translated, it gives CASSQDRTPHRLYQHF.

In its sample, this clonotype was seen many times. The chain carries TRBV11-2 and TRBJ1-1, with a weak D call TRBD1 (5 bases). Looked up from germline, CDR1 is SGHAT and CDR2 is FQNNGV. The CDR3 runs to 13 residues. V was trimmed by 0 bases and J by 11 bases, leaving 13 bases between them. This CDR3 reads CASSLDRAREAFF. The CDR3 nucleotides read TGTGCCAGCAGCTTAGATAGAGCCAGGGAGGCTTTCTTT.

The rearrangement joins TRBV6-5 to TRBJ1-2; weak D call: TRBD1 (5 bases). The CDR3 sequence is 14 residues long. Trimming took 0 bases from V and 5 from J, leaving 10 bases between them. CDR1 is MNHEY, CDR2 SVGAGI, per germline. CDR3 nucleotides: TGTGCCAGCAGTTACTCGATGGGGGGGTATGGCTACACCTTC. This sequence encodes CASSYSMGGYGYTF.

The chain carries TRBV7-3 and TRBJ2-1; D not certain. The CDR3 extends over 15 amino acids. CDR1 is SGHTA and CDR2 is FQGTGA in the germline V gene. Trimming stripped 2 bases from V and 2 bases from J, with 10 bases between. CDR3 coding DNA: TGTGCCAGCAGCTTAGACCCCCGACCCTACAATGAGCAGTTCTTC. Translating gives CASSLDPRPYNEQFF.

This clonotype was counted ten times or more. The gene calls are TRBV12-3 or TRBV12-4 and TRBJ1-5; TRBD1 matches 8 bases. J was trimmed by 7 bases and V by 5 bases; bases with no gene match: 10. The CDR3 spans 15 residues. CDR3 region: CASSPDREYFQPQHF. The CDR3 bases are TGTGCCAGCAGTCCGGACAGGGAGTACTTCCAGCCCCAGCATTTT.

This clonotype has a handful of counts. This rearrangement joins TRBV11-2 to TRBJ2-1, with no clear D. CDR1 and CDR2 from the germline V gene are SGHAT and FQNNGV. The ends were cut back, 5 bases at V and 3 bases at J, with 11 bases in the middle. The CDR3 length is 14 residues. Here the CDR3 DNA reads TGTGCCAGCAGCCCTCTAGTAAGCTACAATGAGCAGTTCTTC. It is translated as CASSPLVSYNEQFF.

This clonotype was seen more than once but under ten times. CDR3 protein: CASTTGQINSPLHF. The CDR3 nucleotides are TGTGCCAGCACCACAGGACAGATCAATTCACCCCTCCACTTT. The rearrangement links TRBV6-1 to TRBJ1-6; weak D call: TRBD1 (6 bases). Trimming left V 7 bases short and J 7 bases short, with 14 bases between. The CDR3 runs to 14 residues. Looked up from germline, CDR1 is MNHNS and CDR2 is SASEGT.

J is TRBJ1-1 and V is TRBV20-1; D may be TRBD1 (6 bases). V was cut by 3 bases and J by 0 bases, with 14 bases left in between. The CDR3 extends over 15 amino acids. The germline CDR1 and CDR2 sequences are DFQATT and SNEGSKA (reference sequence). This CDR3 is CSARRGQIMNTEAFF. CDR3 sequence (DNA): TGCAGTGCTAGGAGAGGACAGATAATGAACACTGAAGCTTTCTTT.

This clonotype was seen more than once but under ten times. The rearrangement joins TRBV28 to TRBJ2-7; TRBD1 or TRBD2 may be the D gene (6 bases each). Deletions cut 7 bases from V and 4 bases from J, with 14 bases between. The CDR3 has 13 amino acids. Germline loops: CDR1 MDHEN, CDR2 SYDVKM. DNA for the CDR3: TGTGCCAGCATTAACGGAGGGGGGTACGAGCAGTACTTC. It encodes CASINGGGYEQYF.

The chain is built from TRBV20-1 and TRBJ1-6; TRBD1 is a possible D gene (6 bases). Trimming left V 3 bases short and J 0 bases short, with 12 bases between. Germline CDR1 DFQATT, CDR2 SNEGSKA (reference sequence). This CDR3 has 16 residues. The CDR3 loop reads CSASRTASSYNSPLHF. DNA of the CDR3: TGCAGTGCTAGCCGGACAGCAAGCTCCTATAATTCACCCCTCCACTTT.

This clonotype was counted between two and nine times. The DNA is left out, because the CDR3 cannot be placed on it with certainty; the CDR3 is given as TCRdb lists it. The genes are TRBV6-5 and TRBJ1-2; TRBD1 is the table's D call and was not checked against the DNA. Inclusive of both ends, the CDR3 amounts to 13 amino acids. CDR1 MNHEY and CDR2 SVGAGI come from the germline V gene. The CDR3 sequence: CASSWGQGAGCTF.

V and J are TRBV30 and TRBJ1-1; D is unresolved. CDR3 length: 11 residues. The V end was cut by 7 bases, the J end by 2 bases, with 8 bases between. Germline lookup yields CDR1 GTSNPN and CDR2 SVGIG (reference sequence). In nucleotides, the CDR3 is TGTGCCTTGAGACTTAACACTGAAGCTTTCTTT. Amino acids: CALRLNTEAFF.

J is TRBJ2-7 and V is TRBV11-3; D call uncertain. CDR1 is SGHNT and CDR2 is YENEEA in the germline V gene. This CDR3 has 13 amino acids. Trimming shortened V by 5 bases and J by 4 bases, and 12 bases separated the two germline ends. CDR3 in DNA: TGTGCCAGCAGCCTATTCCGAGCATACGAGCAGTACTTC. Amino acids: CASSLFRAYEQYF. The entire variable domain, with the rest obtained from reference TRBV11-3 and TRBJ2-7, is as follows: EAGVVQSPRYKIIEKKQPVAFWCNPISGHNTLYWYLQNLGQGPELLIRYENEEAVDDSQLPKDRFSAERLKGVDSTLKIQPAELGDSAVYLCASSLFRAYEQYFGPGTRLTVT.

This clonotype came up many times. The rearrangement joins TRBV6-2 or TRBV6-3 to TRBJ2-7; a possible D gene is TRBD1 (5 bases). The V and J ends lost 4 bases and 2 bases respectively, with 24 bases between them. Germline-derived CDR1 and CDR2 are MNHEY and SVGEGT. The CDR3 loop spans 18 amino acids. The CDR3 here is CASSWPGRVVASAYEQYF. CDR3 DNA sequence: TGTGCCAGCAGTTGGCCGGGCAGGGTAGTTGCATCCGCCTACGAGCAGTACTTC.

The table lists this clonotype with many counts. The CDR3 sequence is CASSPMGSGGANEQFF. The CDR3 nucleotides read TGCGCCAGCAGCCCCATGGGAAGCGGGGGGGCCAATGAGCAGTTCTTC. This rearrangement joins TRBV4-1 to TRBJ2-1; 10 nucleotides align to TRBD2. Trimming removed 4 bases from V and 6 bases from J; junction bases left unmatched: 9. The CDR3 length is 16 residues. CDR1 and CDR2 from the germline V gene are MGHRA and YSYEKL.

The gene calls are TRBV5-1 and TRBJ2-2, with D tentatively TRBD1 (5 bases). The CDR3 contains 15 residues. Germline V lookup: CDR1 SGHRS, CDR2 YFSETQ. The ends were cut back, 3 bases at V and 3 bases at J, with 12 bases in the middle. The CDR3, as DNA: TGCGCCAGCAGCTCACAGGTTAGAGACACCGGGGAGCTGTTTTTT. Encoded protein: CASSSQVRDTGELFF. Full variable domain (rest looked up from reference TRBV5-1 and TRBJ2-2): KAGVTQTPRYLIKTRGQQVTLSCSPISGHRSVSWYQQTPGQGLQFLFEYFSETQRNKGNFPGRFSGRQFSNSRSEMNVSTLELGDSALYLCASSSQVRDTGELFFGEGSRLTVL.